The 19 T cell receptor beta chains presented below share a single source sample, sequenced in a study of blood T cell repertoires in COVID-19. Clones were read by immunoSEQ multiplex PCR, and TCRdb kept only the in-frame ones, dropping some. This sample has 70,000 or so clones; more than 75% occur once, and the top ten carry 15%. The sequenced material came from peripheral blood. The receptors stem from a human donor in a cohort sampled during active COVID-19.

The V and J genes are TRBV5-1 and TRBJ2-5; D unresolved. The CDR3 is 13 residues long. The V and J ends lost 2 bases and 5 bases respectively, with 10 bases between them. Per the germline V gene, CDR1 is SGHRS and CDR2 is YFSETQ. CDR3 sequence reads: CASSFATEETQYF. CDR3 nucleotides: TGCGCCAGCAGCTTCGCCACCGAGGAGACCCAGTACTTC.

The CDR3 nucleotides are TGTGCCTGGAAACTAGCGGAGACATCTGGGGCCAACGTCCTGACTTTC. Protein product: CAWKLAETSGANVLTF. The chain has TRBV30 and TRBJ2-6, with 8 bases lining up with TRBD2. The germline gives CDR1 GTSNPN, CDR2 SVGIG (reference sequence). The V segment lost 4 bases and the J segment 1 base; nucleotides outside the gene matches: 6. The CDR3 length is 16 residues.

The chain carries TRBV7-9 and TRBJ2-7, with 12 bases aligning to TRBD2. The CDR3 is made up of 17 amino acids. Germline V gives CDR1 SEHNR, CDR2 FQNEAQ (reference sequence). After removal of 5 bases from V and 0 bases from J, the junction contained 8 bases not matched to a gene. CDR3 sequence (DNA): TGTGCCAGCAGCCGACGGACTAGCGGGACCAGCTCCTACGAGCAGTACTTC. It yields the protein CASSRRTSGTSSYEQYF.

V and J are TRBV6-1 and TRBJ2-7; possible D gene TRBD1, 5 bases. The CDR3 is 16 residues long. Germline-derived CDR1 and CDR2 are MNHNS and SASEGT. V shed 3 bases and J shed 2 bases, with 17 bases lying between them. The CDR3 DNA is TGTGCCAGCAGTGATCTTCTCAAGGGGTCGGCCTACGAGCAGTACTTC. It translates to CASSDLLKGSAYEQYF.

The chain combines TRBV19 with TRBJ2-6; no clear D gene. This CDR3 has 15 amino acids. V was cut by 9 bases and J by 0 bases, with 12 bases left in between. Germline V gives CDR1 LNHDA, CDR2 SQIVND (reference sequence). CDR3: CASSPPGSGANVLTF. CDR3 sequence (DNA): TGTGCCAGCTCCCCCCCGGGCTCTGGGGCCAACGTCCTGACTTTC.

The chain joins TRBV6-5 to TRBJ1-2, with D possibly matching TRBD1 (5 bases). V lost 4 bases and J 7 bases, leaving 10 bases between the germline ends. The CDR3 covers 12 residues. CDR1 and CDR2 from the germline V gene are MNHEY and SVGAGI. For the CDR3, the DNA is TGTGCCAGCAGTTGGCCCGGGGGTGGCTACACCTTC. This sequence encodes CASSWPGGGYTF.

The CDR3 loop reads CASSQEGSGRGPDTQYF. CDR3 sequence (DNA): TGTGCCAGCAGCCAAGAGGGGAGCGGGAGGGGTCCAGATACGCAGTATTTT. The genes are TRBV4-2 and TRBJ2-3; 10 bases agree with TRBD2. This CDR3 region has 17 residues. Germline loops: CDR1 LGHNA, CDR2 YNFKEQ. The ends lost 0 bases at V and 4 bases at J; junction bases unmatched: 7.

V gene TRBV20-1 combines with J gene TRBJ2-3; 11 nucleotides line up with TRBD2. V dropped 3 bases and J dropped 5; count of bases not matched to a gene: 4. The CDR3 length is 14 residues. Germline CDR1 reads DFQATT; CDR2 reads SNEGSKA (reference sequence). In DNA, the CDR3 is TGCAGTGCTAGTGCTAGCGGGAGGTTAGATACGCAGTATTTT. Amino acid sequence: CSASASGRLDTQYF.

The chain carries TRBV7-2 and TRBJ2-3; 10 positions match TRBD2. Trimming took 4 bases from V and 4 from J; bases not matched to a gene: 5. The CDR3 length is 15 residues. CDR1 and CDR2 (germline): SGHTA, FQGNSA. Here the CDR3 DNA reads TGTGCCAGCAGCTCAGGTGGGACTAGCGCAGATACGCAGTATTTT. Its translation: CASSSGGTSADTQYF.

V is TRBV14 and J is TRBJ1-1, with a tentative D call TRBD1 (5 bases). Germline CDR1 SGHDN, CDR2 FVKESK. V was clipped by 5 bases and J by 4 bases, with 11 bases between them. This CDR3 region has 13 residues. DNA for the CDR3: TGTGCCAGCAGCAGTCAGGGAATCACTGAAGCTTTCTTT. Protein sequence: CASSSQGITEAFF.

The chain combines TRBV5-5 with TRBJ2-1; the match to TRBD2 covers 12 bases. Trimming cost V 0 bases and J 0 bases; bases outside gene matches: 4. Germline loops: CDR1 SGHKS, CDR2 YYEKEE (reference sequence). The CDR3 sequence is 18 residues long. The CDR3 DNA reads TGTGCCAGCAGCTTGGCCCGGACTAGCGGGATCTCCTACAATGAGCAGTTCTTC. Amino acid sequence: CASSLARTSGISYNEQFF.

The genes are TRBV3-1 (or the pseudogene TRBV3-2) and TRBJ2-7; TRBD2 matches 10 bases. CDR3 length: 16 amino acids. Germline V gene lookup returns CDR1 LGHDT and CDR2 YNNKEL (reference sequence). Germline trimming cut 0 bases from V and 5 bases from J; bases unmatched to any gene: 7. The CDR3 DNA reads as TGTGCCAGCAGCCAAGATTCGGCTAGCGGGAGCAACGAGCAGTACTTC. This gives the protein CASSQDSASGSNEQYF.

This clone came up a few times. The CDR3 DNA reads as TGTGCCAGCAGCTCCGGAGACTACGGGGAGCTGTTTTTT. Translated: CASSSGDYGELFF. V is TRBV11-2 and J is TRBJ2-2, with a tentative D call TRBD2 (5 bases). CDR3 length equals 13 residues. Germline V gene data show CDR1 as SGHAT and CDR2 as FQNNGV. V lost 4 bases to trimming and J lost 7 bases, with 10 bases between them.

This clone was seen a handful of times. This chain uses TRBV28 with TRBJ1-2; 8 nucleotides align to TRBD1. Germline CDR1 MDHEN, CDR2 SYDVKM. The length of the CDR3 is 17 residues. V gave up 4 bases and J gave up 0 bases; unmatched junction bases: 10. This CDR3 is CASSSSRQGKTNYGYTF. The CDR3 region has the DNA TGTGCCAGCAGTTCCAGCAGACAGGGGAAGACTAACTATGGCTACACCTTC.

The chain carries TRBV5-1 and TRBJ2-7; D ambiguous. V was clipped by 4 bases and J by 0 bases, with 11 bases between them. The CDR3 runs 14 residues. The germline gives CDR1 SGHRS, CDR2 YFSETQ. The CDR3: CASSPEVSSYEQYF. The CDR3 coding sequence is TGCGCCAGCAGCCCTGAGGTTAGCTCCTACGAGCAGTACTTC. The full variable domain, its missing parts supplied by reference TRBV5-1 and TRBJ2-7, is KAGVTQTPRYLIKTRGQQVTLSCSPISGHRSVSWYQQTPGQGLQFLFEYFSETQRNKGNFPGRFSGRQFSNSRSEMNVSTLELGDSALYLCASSPEVSSYEQYFGPGTRLTVT.

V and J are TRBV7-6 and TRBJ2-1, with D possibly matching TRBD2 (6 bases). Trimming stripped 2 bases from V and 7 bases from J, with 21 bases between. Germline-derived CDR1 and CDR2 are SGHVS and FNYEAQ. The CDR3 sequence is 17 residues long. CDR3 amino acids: CASSLYGGKGSGNEQFF. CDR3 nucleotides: TGTGCCAGCAGCTTATATGGCGGGAAAGGGTCGGGGAATGAGCAGTTCTTC.

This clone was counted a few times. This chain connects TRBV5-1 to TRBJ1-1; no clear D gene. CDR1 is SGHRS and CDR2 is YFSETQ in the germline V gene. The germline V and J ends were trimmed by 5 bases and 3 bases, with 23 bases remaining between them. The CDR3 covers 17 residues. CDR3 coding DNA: TGCGCCAGCAGGGTAGAAAGACATCCCCTGTCGGACACTGAAGCTTTCTTT. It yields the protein CASRVERHPLSDTEAFF.

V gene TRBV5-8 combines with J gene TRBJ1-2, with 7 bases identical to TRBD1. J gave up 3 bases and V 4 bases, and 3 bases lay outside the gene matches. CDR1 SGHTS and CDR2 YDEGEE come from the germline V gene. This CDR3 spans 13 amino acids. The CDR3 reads CASSIDRDYGYTF. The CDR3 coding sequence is TGTGCCAGCAGCATAGACAGGGACTATGGCTACACCTTC.

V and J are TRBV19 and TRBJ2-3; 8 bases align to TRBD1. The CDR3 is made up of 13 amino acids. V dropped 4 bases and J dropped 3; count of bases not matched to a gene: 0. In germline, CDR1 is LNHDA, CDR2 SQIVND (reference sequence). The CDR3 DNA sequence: TGTGCCAGTAGTAGACAGGGGACAGATACGCAGTATTTT. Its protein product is CASSRQGTDTQYF.